A selection of T cell receptor beta chains follows, all from one sample in a study of shared clonotypes between healthy human individuals. Data came from immunoSEQ multiplex PCR; TCRdb stores just in-frame clones and leaves some out. The sample records 1.5 million to 1.9 million clones, 95% to 99% being singletons. Sequencing was done on a sample of naive CD4+ T cells sorted from blood. The receptors derive from a man aged 25 to 40 in good health. The CDR3 runs from the conserved cysteine through the conserved F or W. Fields, in order: clone size, D gene, CDR3 length, V gene, J gene, CDR3 protein, CDR3 DNA. D genes are given only for firm matches. For some rows the clone size is stated as once, few or many, or as a class when expanded; others skip it.

>once|TRBD2|16|TRBV25-1|TRBJ2-1
CASSEYAGATYNEQFF
TGTGCCAGCAGTGAATACGCGGGAGCAACCTACAATGAGCAGTTCTTC
>-|-|15|TRBV29-1|TRBJ2-2
CSGHSPEQRSGELFF
TGCAGCGGACACTCACCCGAACAGCGCTCCGGGGAGCTGTTTTTT
>-|TRBD2|15|TRBV10-3|TRBJ2-7
CAISQLAGESGEQYF
TGTGCCATCAGTCAACTAGCGGGAGAGTCGGGTGAGCAGTACTTC
>-|-|14|TRBV4-3|TRBJ2-7
CASSYDRASYEQYF
TGCGCCAGCAGCTACGACAGAGCCTCCTACGAGCAGTACTTC
>-|TRBD2|15|TRBV14|TRBJ2-7
CASSPQREGFASQYF
TGTGCCAGCAGCCCGCAGCGGGAGGGGTTTGCTTCGCAGTACTTC
>once|-|13|TRBV5-4|TRBJ2-7
CASSLAQAYEQYF
TGTGCCAGCAGCTTGGCCCAGGCCTACGAGCAGTACTTC
>-|TRBD2|16|TRBV10-3|TRBJ2-1
CAISEGGAGGRDEQFF
TGTGCCATCAGTGAAGGAGGAGCGGGAGGCCGGGATGAGCAGTTCTTC
>-|-|15|TRBV5-1|TRBJ2-2
CASSLSKTNTGELFF
TGCGCCAGCAGCTTGTCTAAGACTAACACCGGGGAGCTGTTTTTT
>-|-|12|TRBV18|TRBJ2-5
CASHLERGTQYF
TGTGCCAGCCACCTAGAACGGGGGACCCAGTACTTC
>-|-|16|TRBV5-4|TRBJ2-5
CASSQTSHTSQETQYF
TGTGCCAGCAGCCAGACTAGTCACACCTCCCAAGAGACCCAGTACTTC
>-|TRBD1|15|TRBV6-1|TRBJ2-2
CASSGGTGVTGELFF
TGTGCCAGCAGTGGCGGGACAGGGGTGACCGGGGAGCTGTTTTTT
>-|-|15|TRBV28|TRBJ1-4
CASRTWGGSNEKLFF
TGTGCCAGCAGGACTTGGGGCGGATCTAATGAAAAACTGTTTTTT
>-|TRBD1|13|TRBV6-4|TRBJ1-2
CASRADRSYGYTF
TGTGCCAGCAGAGCGGACAGGAGCTATGGCTACACCTTC
>-|-|19|TRBV2|TRBJ2-1
CASSEPDSAGIAYYNEQFF
TGTGCCAGCAGTGAACCAGACAGCGCCGGGATTGCGTACTACAATGAGCAGTTCTTC
>-|TRBD1|16|TRBV27|TRBJ1-5
CASSLQGGTSNQPQHF
TGTGCCAGCAGTTTACAGGGGGGGACTAGCAATCAGCCCCAGCATTTT
>-|-|11|TRBV28|TRBJ2-7
CASSSRYEQYF
TGTGCCAGCAGTTCCCGATACGAGCAGTACTTC
>-|TRBD1|15|TRBV5-1|TRBJ1-2
CASSLLQGNNYGYTF
TGCGCCAGCAGCTTGCTACAGGGGAATAACTATGGCTACACCTTC
>-|TRBD1|14|TRBV7-9|TRBJ2-3
CASSLTGYTDTQYF
TGTGCCAGCAGCCTGACAGGGTACACAGATACGCAGTATTTT
>-|-|15|TRBV5-5|TRBJ1-1
CASSRGGNMNTEAFF
TGTGCCAGCAGCCGGGGAGGAAACATGAACACTGAAGCTTTCTTT
>-|TRBD1|13|TRBV10-3|TRBJ1-2
CASTRDSIDGYTF
TGTGCCAGCACCCGGGACAGCATTGATGGCTACACCTTC
>-|-|14|TRBV7-2|TRBJ2-1
CASSYPVSSNEQFF
TGTGCCAGCAGTTATCCCGTCTCGAGCAATGAGCAGTTCTTC
>once|TRBD1|17|TRBV7-8|TRBJ2-1
CASSPHPRDRPYNEQFF
TGTGCCAGCAGCCCGCACCCCCGGGACAGGCCCTACAATGAGCAGTTCTTC
>-|-|15|TRBV11-3|TRBJ2-1
CASSLGKGEANEQFF
TGTGCCAGCAGCTTAGGCAAGGGCGAGGCCAATGAGCAGTTCTTC
>-|-|14|TRBV5-1|TRBJ1-1
CASSLVGGNTEAFF
TGCGCCAGCAGCTTGGTAGGGGGGAACACTGAAGCTTTCTTT
>-|-|12|TRBV28|TRBJ2-7
CASSRPLSEQYF
TGTGCCTCTAGCAGACCCCTGAGCGAGCAGTACTTC
>-|TRBD2|11|TRBV20-1|TRBJ2-7
CSPSGGLEQYF
TGCAGCCCCTCGGGAGGGCTCGAGCAGTACTTC